Only a few counts were recorded for the clone carrying this T cell receptor (beta chain). Its target is unknown. The sample belongs to a study of blood T cells in healthy people across ages. A second PCR, run for 7 to 11 cycles, used a sample-barcoded 5' primer plus a J-beta primer mix. TCRdb recomputed calls from the 5' RACE reads with MiXCR, one row per CDR3 protein. The sample lists roughly 1,800,000 distinct CDR3 sequences, around half occurring once. Trimming at V came to 6 bases and at J to 5 bases, leaving 9 bases not matched to a gene. The CDR3 totals 14 residues. Per germline, CDR1 ENHRY and CDR2 SYGVKD. Study results and caveats: A conclusive naive versus antigen-experienced comparison was prevented by the unsorted PBMCs. Higher diversity, along with more naive CD4+ cells, distinguished long-lived donors from aged donors.

Researchers isolated at least 6 million PBMCs per sample. The sample taken for sequencing was blood. The TCR was taken from a woman aged 40 to 50 in good health. The chain uses TRBV10-3 and TRBJ1-1; 7 bases line up with TRBD1. The chain's CDR3 is CAISLTGAGTEAFF. CDR3 DNA: TGTGCCATCAGCCTCACAGGGGCCGGGACTGAAGCTTTCTTT.